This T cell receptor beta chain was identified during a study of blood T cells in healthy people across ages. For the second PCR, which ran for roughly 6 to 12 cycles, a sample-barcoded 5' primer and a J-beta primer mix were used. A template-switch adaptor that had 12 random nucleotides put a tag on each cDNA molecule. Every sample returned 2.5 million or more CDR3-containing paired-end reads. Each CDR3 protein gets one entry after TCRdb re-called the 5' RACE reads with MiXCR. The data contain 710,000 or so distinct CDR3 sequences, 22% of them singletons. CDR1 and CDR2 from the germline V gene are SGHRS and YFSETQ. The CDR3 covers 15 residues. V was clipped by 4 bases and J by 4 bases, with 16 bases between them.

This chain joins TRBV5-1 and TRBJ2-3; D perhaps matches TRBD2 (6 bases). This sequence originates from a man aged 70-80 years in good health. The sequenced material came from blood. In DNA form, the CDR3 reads TGCGCCAGCAGCGTGCAGACACCTAGCGCAGATACGCAGTATTTT. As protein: CASSVQTPSADTQYF.